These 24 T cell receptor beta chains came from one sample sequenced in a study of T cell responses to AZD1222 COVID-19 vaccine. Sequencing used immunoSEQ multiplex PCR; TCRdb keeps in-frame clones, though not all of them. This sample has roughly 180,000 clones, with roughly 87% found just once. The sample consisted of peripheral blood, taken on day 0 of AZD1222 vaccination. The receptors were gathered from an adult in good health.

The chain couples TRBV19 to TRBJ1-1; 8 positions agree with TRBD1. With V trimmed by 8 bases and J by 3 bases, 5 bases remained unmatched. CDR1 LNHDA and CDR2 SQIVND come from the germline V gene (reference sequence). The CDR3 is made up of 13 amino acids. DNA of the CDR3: TGTGCCAGTCTGGACAGGGCACACACTGAAGCTTTCTTT. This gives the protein CASLDRAHTEAFF.

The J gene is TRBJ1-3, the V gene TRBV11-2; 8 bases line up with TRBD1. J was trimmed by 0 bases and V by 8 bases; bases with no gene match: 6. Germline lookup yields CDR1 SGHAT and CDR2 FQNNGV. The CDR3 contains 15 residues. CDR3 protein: CASRVQGGSGNTIYF. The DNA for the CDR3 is TGTGCCAGCCGAGTACAGGGGGGCTCTGGAAACACCATATATTTT.

The CDR3 bases are TGCGCCAGCAGGCCTTCGGGACAGGGGAACACTGAAGCTTTCTTT. Residues: CASRPSGQGNTEAFF. J is TRBJ1-1 and V is TRBV10-2, with 9 bases fitting TRBD1. CDR1 WSHSY and CDR2 SAAADI come from the germline V gene. With V trimmed by 6 bases and J by 1 base, 6 bases remained unmatched. The CDR3 covers 15 residues.

This chain's CDR3 is CATSDLSGSGNEQFF. In DNA, the CDR3 is TGTGCCACCAGTGATCTGAGCGGGAGTGGGAATGAGCAGTTCTTC. V is TRBV24-1 and J is TRBJ2-1; 8 nucleotides agree with TRBD2. The CDR3 is made up of 15 amino acids. V trimming: 3 bases; J trimming: 7 bases; junction bases outside the gene matches: 7. Germline CDR1 is KGHDR and CDR2 is SFDVKD.

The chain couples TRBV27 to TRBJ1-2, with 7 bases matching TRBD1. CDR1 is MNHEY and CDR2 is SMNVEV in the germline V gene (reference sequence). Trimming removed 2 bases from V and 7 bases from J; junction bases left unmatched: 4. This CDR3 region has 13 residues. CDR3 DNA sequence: TGTGCCAGCAGTTTACAGGGGGTAGGTGGCTACACCTTC. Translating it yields CASSLQGVGGYTF.

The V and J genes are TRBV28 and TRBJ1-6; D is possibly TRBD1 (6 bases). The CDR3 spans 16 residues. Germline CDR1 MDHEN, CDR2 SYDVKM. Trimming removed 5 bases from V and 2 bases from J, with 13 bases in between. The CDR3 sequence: CASSDAGDPYNSPLHF. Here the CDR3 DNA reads TGTGCCAGCAGTGACGCAGGGGATCCCTATAATTCACCCCTCCACTTT.

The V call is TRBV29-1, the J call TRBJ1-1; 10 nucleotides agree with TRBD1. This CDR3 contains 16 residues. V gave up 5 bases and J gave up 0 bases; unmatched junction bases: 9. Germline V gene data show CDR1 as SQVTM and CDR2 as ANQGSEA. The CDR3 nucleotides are TGCAGCGTTCCCCCCGGGACAGGGGCTCTGAACACTGAAGCTTTCTTT. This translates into CSVPPGTGALNTEAFF.

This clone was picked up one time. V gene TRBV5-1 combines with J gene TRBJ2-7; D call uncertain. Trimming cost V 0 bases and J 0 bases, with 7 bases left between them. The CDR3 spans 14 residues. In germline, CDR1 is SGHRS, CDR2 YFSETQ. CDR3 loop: CASSLAESSYEQYF. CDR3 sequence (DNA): TGCGCCAGCAGCTTGGCCGAGAGCTCCTACGAGCAGTACTTC.

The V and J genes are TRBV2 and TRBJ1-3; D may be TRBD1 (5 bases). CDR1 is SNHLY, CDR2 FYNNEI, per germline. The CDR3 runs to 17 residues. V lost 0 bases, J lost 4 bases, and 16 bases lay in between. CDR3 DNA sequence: TGTGCCAGCAGTGAAGCCCACCCCCAGGGCGTCGGAAACACCATATATTTT. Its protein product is CASSEAHPQGVGNTIYF.

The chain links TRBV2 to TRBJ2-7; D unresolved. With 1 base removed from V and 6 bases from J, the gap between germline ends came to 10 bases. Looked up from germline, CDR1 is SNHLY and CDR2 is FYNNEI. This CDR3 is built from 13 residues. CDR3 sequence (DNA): TGTGCCAGCAGTGAAGAAAGGGTTGGCGAGCAGTACTTC. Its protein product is CASSEERVGEQYF.

In DNA form, the CDR3 reads TGTGCCTGGAGCTGGACAGGGGGATACTCACCCCTCCACTTT. It translates to CAWSWTGGYSPLHF. The V and J genes are TRBV30 and TRBJ1-6, with 10 bases lining up with TRBD1. The CDR3 extends over 14 amino acids. Trimming took 3 bases from V and 10 from J; bases not matched to a gene: 6. Germline CDR1 and CDR2: GTSNPN and SVGIG (reference sequence).

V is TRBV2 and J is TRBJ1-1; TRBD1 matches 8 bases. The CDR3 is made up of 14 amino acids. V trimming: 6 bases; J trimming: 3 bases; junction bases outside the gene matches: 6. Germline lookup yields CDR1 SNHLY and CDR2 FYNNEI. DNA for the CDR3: TGTGCCAGCAGGAAGACAGGGGACCACACTGAAGCTTTCTTT. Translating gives CASRKTGDHTEAFF.

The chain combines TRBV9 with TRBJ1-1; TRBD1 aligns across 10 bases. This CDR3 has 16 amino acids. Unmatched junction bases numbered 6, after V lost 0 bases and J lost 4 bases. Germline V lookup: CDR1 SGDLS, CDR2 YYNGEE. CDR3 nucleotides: TGTGCCAGCAGCGTAGGATCGACAGGGGGCAGCACTGAAGCTTTCTTT. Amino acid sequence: CASSVGSTGGSTEAFF.

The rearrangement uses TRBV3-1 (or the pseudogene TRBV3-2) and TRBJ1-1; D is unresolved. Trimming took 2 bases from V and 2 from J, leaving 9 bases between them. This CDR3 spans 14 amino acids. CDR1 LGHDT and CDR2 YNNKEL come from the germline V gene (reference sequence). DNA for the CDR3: TGTGCCAGCAGCCAACACAGTACCAACACTGAAGCTTTCTTT. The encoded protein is CASSQHSTNTEAFF.

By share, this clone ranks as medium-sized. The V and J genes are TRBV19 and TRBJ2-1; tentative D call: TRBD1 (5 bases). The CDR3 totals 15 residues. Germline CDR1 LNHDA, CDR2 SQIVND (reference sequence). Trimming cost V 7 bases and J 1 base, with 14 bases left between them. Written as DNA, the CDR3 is TGTGCCAGTACGGAGCAGGGTTTTTCCTACAATGAGCAGTTCTTC. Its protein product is CASTEQGFSYNEQFF.

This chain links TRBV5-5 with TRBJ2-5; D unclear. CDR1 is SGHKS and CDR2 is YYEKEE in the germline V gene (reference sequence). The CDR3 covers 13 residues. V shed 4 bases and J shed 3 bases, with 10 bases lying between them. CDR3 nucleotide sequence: TGTGCCAGCAGCCCCGGCGAGGAAGAGACCCAGTACTTC. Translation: CASSPGEEETQYF. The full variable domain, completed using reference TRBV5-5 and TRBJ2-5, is DAGVTQSPTHLIKTRGQQVTLRCSPISGHKSVSWYQQVLGQGPQFIFQYYEKEERGRGNFPDRFSARQFPNYSSELNVNALLLGDSALYLCASSPGEEETQYFGPGTRLLVL.

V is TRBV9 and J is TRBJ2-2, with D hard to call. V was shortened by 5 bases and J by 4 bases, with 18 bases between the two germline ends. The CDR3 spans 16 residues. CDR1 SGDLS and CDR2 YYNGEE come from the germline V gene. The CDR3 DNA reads TGTGCCAGCAGTCCCGGACCCCCTTTGGGCACCGGGGAGCTGTTTTTT. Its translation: CASSPGPPLGTGELFF.

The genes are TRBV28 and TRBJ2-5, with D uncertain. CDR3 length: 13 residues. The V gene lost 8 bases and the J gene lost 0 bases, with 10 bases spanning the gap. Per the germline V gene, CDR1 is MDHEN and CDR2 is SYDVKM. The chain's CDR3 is CASSGFHQETQYF. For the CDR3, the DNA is TGTGCCAGCTCCGGGTTCCACCAAGAGACCCAGTACTTC.

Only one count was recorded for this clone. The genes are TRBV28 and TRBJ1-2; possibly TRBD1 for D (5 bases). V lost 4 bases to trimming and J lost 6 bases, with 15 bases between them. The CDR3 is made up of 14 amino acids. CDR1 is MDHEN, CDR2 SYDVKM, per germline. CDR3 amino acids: CASSSGAQVHGYTF. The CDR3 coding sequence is TGTGCCAGCAGTTCGGGCGCACAGGTTCATGGCTACACCTTC.

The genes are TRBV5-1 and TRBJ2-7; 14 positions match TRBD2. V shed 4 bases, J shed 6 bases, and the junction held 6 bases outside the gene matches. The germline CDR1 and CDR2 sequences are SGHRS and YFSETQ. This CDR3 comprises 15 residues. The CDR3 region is CASSPGTSGSGEQYF. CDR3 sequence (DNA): TGCGCCAGCAGCCCAGGGACTAGCGGGAGCGGCGAGCAGTACTTC.

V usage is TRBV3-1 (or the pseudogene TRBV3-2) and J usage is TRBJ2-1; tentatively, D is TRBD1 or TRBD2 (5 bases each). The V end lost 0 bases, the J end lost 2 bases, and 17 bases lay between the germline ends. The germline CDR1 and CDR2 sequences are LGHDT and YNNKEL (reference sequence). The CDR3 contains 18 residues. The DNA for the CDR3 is TGTGCCAGCAGCCAAGATACCGGGGCCGGGTACACCTACAATGAGCAGTTCTTC. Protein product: CASSQDTGAGYTYNEQFF.

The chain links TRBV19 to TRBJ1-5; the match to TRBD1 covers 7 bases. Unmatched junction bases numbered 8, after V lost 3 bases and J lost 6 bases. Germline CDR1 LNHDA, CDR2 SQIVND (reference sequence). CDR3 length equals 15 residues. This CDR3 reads CASSIDRDYFQPQHF. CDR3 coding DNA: TGTGCCAGTAGTATCGACAGGGATTACTTTCAGCCCCAGCATTTT.

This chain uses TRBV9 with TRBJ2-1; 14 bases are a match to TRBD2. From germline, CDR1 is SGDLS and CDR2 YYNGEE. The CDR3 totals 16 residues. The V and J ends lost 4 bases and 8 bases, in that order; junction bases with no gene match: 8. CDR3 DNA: TGTGCCAGCAGCTTGACCGGGACTAGCGGGAGTTATGAGCAGTTCTTC. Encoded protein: CASSLTGTSGSYEQFF.

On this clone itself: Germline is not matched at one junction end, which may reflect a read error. The CDR3 nucleotides read TGTGCCAGCAGCAGAGGGACAGGGCAAATTGACTTC. Amino acid sequence: CASSRGTGQIDF. The genes are TRBV7-9 and TRBJ2-7; the match to TRBD1 covers 9 bases. The CDR3 spans 12 residues. CDR1 SEHNR and CDR2 FQNEAQ come from the germline V gene (reference sequence).